The sequence of this TCR beta chain was determined in a study of blood T cell repertoires in COVID-19 (dated by TCRdb to about 2020). Turning to the overall study: Collaborator samples came from the United States, Italy and Spain and covered acute and convalescent phases of COVID-19. The prospective study material was composed of cDNA or gDNA derived from T cells, B-cell-depleted T cells, or PBMCs. Subjects who had been exposed to COVID-19, were actively infected with it, or had recovered from it provided the deeply sampled blood TCRbeta repertoires that made up the dataset. The repertoires were released in a freely available public database intended as a resource for research on the immune response to SARS-CoV-2. The samples were drawn from two sources: the first 160 participants of the ongoing ImmuneRACE study, and 1,254 subjects contributed by 6 global collaborators. Sample metadata almost always included a de-identified subject ID, COVID-19 status, age in years and sex. Where available, HLA class I and class II types were taken from metadata supplied by the sample provider and were not determined by assay-based typing.

Collaborating institutions collected whole blood in K2EDTA tubes following their own protocols. For TCRbeta analysis, collaborators shipped samples as frozen whole blood, isolated PBMCs, or DNA extracted from either of those sample types. TCRbeta CDR3 regions were amplified from genomic DNA using the immunoSEQ Assay, a bias-controlled multiplex PCR. Under the source paper's analysis protocol: The number of nucleated cells in each sample was estimated from the amplification of reference gene primers within the assay. To quantify the absolute abundance of each unique TCRbeta CDR3 rearrangement, sequence reads were collapsed and filtered. For each sample, productive Simpson clonality was calculated by taking the square root of Simpson's diversity index across productive rearrangements. TCRdb retrieved this table from immuneACCESS and kept in-frame rearrangements only. Not all clones are present; in checked studies, unresolved V genes account for under half, and no reason is known for the remainder. V, J and clone size derive from that table, while D and trimming were established from the DNA sequence. This sample lists 350,000 or so clones; 65% to 85% were detected once. Of the sample, about 2.7% falls within the top ten clones.

Overall study outcomes, separate from this receptor: How much clinical and demographic metadata was included differed by source and by participant, and the metadata was provided uncurated.

Taken from cysteine to phenylalanine, the CDR3 has 16 residues. The entry retains the CDR3 DNA only, 48 bases that are in frame from base 1. Trimming leaves V shorter by 7 bases and J shorter by 9 bases, with the junction holding 14 bases beyond the gene matches. As encoded in the germline V gene, CDR1 is SNHLY while CDR2 is FYNNEI. This clone was picked up a small number of times. This receptor's antigen is unknown. No base-level quality is on record; no much larger clone is a single base apart. Sequencing was performed on peripheral blood. The source of this sequence is a man aged 25-45 years with active or convalescent COVID-19. This receptor chain uses TRBV2 and TRBJ2-1; TRBD2 fits 11 bases in the junction. The CDR3 protein: CASKPSGGNGIREQFF. The nucleotides are TGTGCCAGCAAGCCTAGCGGGGGGAATGGAATCCGTGAGCAGTTCTTC.